What follows is one TCR beta chain and its context. Its target antigen remains unknown. Per-base qualities were not stored, and no clone one base away is much larger. These data originate in a study of resident and recirculating memory T cells in vitiligo (dated by TCRdb to about 2018). For context, the study as a whole: For TCR beta sequencing, each of a few stable vitiligo patients provided PBMCs and epidermis from shave biopsies taken at two lesional sites and two nonlesional sites. The human TCR beta sequencing was designed to test whether specific clones found in lesional vitiligo skin differed from the clones found in nonlesional skin and in blood. Without cell sorting, samples were homogenized immediately before genomic DNA was extracted using the Qiagen DNeasy Blood & Tissue Kit.

A patient's vitiligo counted as stable when the lesions had not changed at all during the previous 6 months. To count as stable, patients also needed to show no confetti depigmentation, which is a clinical sign of active vitiligo. Anyone who had been treated within the previous three months was excluded from the study. Ficoll density gradient centrifugation was used to isolate PBMCs from heparinized blood, after which the PBMCs were flash-frozen. TCR beta chains were amplified from genomic DNA using the immunoSEQ hsTCRB kit. Sequencing of TCR beta libraries was performed on an Illumina MiSeq instrument by the immunoSEQ service. Turning to the authors' computational methods: Repertoire data were analyzed using the immunoSEQ Analyzer. TCRdb retrieved this table from immuneACCESS and kept in-frame rearrangements only. Not all clones are present; in checked studies, unresolved V genes account for under half, and no reason is known for the remainder. V and J calls plus clone size are reproduced from that table; the DNA served to infer D and trimming. The sample table holds tens of thousands of clones, of which roughly 90% were seen once. The ten largest clones take up 4.9% of the sample.

What the authors observed across the whole study: TCR sequences were not shared across biopsy sites or across patients, which suggests that different T cell clones infiltrate different lesions, a pattern described as private specificity. No unique dominant TCR clone was detected, and clonality varied among vitiligo lesions. Even within a single patient, overlap and correlation analysis found no significant repertoire overlap between any biopsies apart from each lesion compared with itself. Future mechanistic studies are needed so that the relative contributions of the lesion-infiltrating T cell clones and of human Trm versus Tcm pools can be evaluated.

From a lookup of the germline V gene, CDR1 and CDR2 are SGHDT and YYEEEE. V was cut back by 5 bases and J by 7 bases, leaving a gap of 16 bases between them. Counted from cysteine to phenylalanine, this CDR3 has 14 amino acids. Only the CDR3 region is kept as DNA, spanning 42 bases read in frame from base 1. The receptor was isolated from a male donor with vitiligo. The V and J genes are TRBV5-6 and TRBJ2-4; matching of 5 bases hints at TRBD2 as the D gene. Sequenced: blood. The sequenced DNA: TGTGCCAGCAGTAAGAGGGTTACCCTCAACATTCAGTACTTC. This sequence encodes CASSKRVTLNIQYF.